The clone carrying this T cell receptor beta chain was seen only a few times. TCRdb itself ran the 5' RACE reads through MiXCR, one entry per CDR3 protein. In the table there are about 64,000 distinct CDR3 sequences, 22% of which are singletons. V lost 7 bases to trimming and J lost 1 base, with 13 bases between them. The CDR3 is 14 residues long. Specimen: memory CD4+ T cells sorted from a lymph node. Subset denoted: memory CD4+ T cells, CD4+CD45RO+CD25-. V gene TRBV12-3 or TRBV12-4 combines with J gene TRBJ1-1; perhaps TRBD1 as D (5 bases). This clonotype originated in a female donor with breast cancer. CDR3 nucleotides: TGTGCCAGCAACCACAGGAGGCGGAACACTGAAGCTTTCTTT. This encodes CASNHRRRNTEAFF.